A single sample is the source of the 4 T cell receptor beta chains below, sequenced in a study of OX40 agonist ivuxolimab in advanced cancers. This table comes from immunoSEQ multiplex PCR, and its TCRdb copy is limited to in-frame clones, with some not included. The sample holds about 77,000 clones, more than 75% seen once. Sample: CD4+ or CD8+ T cells sorted from blood, taken in a trial of the OX40 agonist ivuxolimab. Receptor source: an adult with an advanced solid tumor such as melanoma, head and neck, liver or kidney cancer.

V usage is TRBV19 and J usage is TRBJ1-1, with TRBD1 as a possible D gene (6 bases). Germline V gene data show CDR1 as LNHDA and CDR2 as SQIVND (reference sequence). The V end was cut by 9 bases, the J end by 1 base, with 24 bases between. This CDR3 comprises 17 residues. CDR3 in DNA: TGTGCCAGGACTTCTACGAAACCGGGACAAAAGAACACTGAAGCTTTCTTT. It translates to CARTSTKPGQKNTEAFF. Filled out from reference TRBV19 and TRBJ1-1, the complete variable domain reads DGGITQSPKYLFRKEGQNVTLSCEQNLNHDAMYWYRQDPGQGLRLIYYSQIVNDFQKGDIAEGYSVSREKKESFPLTVTSAQKNPTAFYLCARTSTKPGQKNTEAFFGQGTRLTVV.

The count of this clone is one. The gene calls are TRBV7-3 and TRBJ2-7, with D possibly being TRBD1 or TRBD2 (6 bases each). The V gene lost 1 base and the J gene lost 6 bases, with 19 bases spanning the gap. Per germline, CDR1 SGHTA and CDR2 FQGTGA. This CDR3 is 16 amino acids long. Written as DNA, the CDR3 is TGTGCCAGCAGCTTAAATTCCCGGGGGCCCCCCCTCGAGCAGTACTTC. Its protein is CASSLNSRGPPLEQYF.

The rearrangement links TRBV9 to TRBJ1-6; D remains unclear. Germline CDR1 and CDR2: SGDLS and YYNGEE. V was pared by 0 bases and J by 5 bases, with 6 bases between. CDR3 length: 14 amino acids. The DNA for the CDR3 is TGTGCCAGCAGCGTAGCGGTCCATAATTCACCCCTCCACTTT. As protein: CASSVAVHNSPLHF.

V and J are TRBV7-7 and TRBJ2-7; 12 nucleotides line up with TRBD2. Losses at the gene ends were 6 bases for V and 5 bases for J; bases not matched to a gene: 8. Germline values: CDR1 SSHAT, CDR2 FNYEAQ (reference sequence). The CDR3 length is 15 residues. CDR3 in amino acids: CASRETSGSTHEQYF. The CDR3 nucleotides read TGTGCCAGCAGGGAGACTAGCGGGAGTACCCACGAGCAGTACTTC.